One T cell receptor beta chain is described in this entry. The data were obtained in a study of cytomegalovirus exposure and HLA in healthy donors. Germline assignment: CDR1 LNHNV and CDR2 YYDKDF (reference sequence). The V end was cut by 0 bases, the J end by 4 bases, with 10 bases between. There are 15 residues in the CDR3. The PCR was carried out with 60 Vbeta primers and 13 Jbeta primers. TCRdb's copy holds only in-frame clones and misses some; the assay was immunoSEQ multiplex PCR. The sample holds about 140,000 clones, 82% seen once. This rearrangement joins TRBV15 to TRBJ1-5, with D perhaps TRBD1 (6 bases). This clonotype was obtained from a young man in good health and CMV-seropositive. The sequencing sample was made of PBMCs. CDR3 bases: TGTGCCACCAGCAGAGATAGGGGGACGAATCAGCCCCAGCATTTT. Encoded protein: CATSRDRGTNQPQHF.